The sequence of this T cell receptor beta chain was determined in a study of cytomegalovirus exposure and HLA in healthy donors. General observations from the study: Productive status was seen about 87% or about 30% of the time for most TCR beta V segments in an earlier analysis. Within the data, a cluster of highly shared sequence variants was likely a sequencing artifact.

Germline values: CDR1 LNHNV, CDR2 YYDKDF (reference sequence). V was shortened by 1 base and J by 2 bases, with 7 bases between the two germline ends. CDR3 length equals 14 residues. As for this clone: Its antigen is currently unknown.

PCR primers comprised 60 Vbeta and 13 Jbeta primers. Produced via immunoSEQ multiplex PCR; TCRdb's table is partial and in-frame only. The data contain over 110,000 clones, approximately 80% of them singletons. This TCR was recovered from a male donor in good health and CMV-seronegative. The chain combines TRBV15 with TRBJ2-3; D uncertain. Sequencing was done on a sample of PBMCs. The DNA for the CDR3 is TGTGCCACCAGCAGAGTTCTATTCACAGATACGCAGTATTTT. As protein: CATSRVLFTDTQYF.